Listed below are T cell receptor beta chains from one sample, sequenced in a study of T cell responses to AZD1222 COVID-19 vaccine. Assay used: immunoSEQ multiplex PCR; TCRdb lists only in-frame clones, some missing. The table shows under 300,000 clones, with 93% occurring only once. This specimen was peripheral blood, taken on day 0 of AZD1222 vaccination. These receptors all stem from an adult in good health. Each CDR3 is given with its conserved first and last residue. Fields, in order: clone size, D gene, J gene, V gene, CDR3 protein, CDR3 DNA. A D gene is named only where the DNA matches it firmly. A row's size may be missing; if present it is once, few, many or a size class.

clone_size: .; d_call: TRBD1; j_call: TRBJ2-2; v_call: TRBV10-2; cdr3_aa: CASSAVRGLDGELFF; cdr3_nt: TGCGCCAGCAGTGCCGTGAGGGGGCTCGACGGGGAGCTGTTTTTT
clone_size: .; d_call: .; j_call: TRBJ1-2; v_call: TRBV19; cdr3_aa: CASTATGAYGYTF; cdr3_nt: TGTGCCAGTACCGCGACCGGGGCCTATGGCTACACCTTC
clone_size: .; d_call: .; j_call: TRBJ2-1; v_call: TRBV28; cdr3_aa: CASRTPGQSYNEQFF; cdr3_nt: TGTGCCAGCAGAACCCCAGGGCAGAGCTACAATGAGCAGTTCTTC
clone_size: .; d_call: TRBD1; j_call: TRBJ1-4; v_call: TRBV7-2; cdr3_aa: CASSFAGGNEKLFF; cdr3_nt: TGTGCCAGCAGCTTTGCAGGGGGTAATGAAAAACTGTTTTTT
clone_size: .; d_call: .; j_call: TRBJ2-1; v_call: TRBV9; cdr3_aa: CASSVTPLALGPNEQFF; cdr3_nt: TGTGCCAGCAGCGTAACCCCCCTAGCCCTAGGGCCCAATGAGCAGTTCTTC
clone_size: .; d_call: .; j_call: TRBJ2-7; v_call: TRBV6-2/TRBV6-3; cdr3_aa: CASIPLGVRGSYEQYF; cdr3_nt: TGTGCCAGCATCCCCCTCGGGGTAAGAGGATCCTACGAGCAGTACTTC
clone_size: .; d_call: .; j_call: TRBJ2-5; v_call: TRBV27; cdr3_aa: CASTSKRGGARETQYF; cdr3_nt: TGTGCCAGCACCTCAAAACGAGGGGGGGCGAGGGAGACCCAGTACTTC
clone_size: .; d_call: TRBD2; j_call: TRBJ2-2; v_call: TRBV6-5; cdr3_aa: CASGGLATNTGELFF; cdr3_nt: TGTGCCAGCGGGGGACTAGCGACGAACACCGGGGAGCTGTTTTTT
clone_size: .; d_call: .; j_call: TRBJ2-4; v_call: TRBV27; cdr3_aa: CASSPRQANPKPKNIQYF; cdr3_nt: TGTGCCAGCAGTCCCAGACAGGCAAACCCAAAGCCCAAAAACATTCAGTACTTC
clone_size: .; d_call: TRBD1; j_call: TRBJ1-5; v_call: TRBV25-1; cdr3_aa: CASRGQGNQPQHF; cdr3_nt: TGTGCCAGCAGGGGACAGGGCAATCAGCCCCAGCATTTT
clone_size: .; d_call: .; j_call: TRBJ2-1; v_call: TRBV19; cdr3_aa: CASSRGSYNEQFF; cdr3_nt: TGTGCCAGTAGTAGGGGATCATACAATGAGCAGTTCTTC
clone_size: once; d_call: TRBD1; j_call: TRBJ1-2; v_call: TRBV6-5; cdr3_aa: CASSYSRQGANVGYTF; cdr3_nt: TGTGCCAGCAGTTACTCCCGACAGGGGGCGAATGTGGGCTACACCTTC
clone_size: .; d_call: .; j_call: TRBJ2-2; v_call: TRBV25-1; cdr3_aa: CASSRPGTGELFF; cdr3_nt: TGTGCCAGCAGTAGACCAGGTACCGGGGAGCTGTTTTTT
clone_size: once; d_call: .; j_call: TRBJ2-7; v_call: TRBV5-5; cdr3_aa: CASSLALGRPLSYEQYF; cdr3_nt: TGTGCCAGCAGCTTGGCTTTAGGTAGGCCCCTGTCCTACGAGCAGTACTTC
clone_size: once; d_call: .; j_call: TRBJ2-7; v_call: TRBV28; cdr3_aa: CASSLEGYEQYF; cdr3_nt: TGTGCCAGCAGTTTGGAGGGCTACGAGCAGTACTTC
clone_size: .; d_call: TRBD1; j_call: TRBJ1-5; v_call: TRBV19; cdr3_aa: CASMGQGRNQPQHF; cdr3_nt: TGTGCCAGTATGGGACAGGGGCGCAATCAGCCCCAGCATTTT
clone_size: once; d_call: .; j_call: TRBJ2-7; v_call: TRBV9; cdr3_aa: CASSVGLGDLPPYEQYF; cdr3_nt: TGTGCCAGCAGCGTAGGACTGGGAGACCTCCCACCCTACGAGCAGTACTTC
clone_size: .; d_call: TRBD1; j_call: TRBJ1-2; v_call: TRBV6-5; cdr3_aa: CASTPGQGTDGYTF; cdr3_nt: TGTGCCAGCACCCCGGGACAGGGTACGGATGGCTACACCTTC
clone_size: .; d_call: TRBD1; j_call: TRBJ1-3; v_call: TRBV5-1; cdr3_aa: CASSDGTGGFGNTIYF; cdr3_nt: TGCGCCAGCAGCGACGGGACAGGGGGTTTTGGAAACACCATATATTTT
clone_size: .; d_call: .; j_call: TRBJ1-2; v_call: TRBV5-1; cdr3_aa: CASRQRGANYGYTF; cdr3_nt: TGCGCCAGCAGACAGAGGGGGGCTAACTATGGCTACACCTTC
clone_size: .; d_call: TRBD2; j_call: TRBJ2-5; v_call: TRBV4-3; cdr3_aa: CASSQQSSGRKTQYF; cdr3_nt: TGCGCCAGCAGCCAACAGTCTAGCGGGAGAAAGACCCAGTACTTC
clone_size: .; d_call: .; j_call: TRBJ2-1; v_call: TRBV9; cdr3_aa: CASSATSLSYNEQFF; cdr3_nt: TGTGCCAGCAGCGCTACTAGCCTTTCCTACAATGAGCAGTTCTTC
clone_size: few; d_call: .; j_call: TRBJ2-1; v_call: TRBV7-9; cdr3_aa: CASSSQVSGNYNEQFF; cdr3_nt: TGTGCCAGCAGCTCCCAGGTGAGCGGAAACTACAATGAGCAGTTCTTC
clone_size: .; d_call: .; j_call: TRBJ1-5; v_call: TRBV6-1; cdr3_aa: CASSEEGSQPQHF; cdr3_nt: TGTGCCAGCAGTGAAGAGGGGAGTCAGCCCCAGCATTTT
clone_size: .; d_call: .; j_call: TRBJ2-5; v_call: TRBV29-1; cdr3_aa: CSVGGQQETQYF; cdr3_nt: TGCAGCGTCGGGGGGCAGCAAGAGACCCAGTACTTC
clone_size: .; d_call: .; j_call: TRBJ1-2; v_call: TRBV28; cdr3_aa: CASSFARLNYGYTF; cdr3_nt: TGTGCCAGCAGTTTTGCCAGACTTAACTATGGCTACACCTTC
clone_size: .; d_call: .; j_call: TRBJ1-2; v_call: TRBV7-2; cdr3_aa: CASRPPAGGRYTF; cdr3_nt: TGTGCCAGCAGGCCCCCGGCGGGGGGGCGATACACCTTC
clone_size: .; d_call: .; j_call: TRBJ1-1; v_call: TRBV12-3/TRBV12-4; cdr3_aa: CASSLFSPREAFF; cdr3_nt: TGTGCCAGCAGTTTATTTTCTCCTCGGGAAGCTTTCTTT
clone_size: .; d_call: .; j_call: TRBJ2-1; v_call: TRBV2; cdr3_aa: CASRPVSYNEQFF; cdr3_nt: TGTGCCAGCAGGCCGGTTTCCTACAATGAGCAGTTCTTC
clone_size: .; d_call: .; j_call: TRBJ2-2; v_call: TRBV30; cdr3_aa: CAWKGSYTGELFF; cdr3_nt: TGTGCCTGGAAGGGGAGCTACACCGGGGAGCTGTTTTTT
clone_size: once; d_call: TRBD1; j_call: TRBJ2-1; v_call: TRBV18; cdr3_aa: CASSPGQGAWGNEQFF; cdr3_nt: TGTGCCAGCTCACCAGGGCAGGGGGCGTGGGGCAATGAGCAGTTCTTC
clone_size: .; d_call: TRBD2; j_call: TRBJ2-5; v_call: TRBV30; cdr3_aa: CAWRPWGLAGGGETQYF; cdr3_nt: TGTGCCTGGAGGCCCTGGGGACTAGCGGGAGGGGGGGAGACCCAGTACTTC
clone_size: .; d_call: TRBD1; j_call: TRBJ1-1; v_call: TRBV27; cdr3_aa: CASSFRRGHSAEAFF; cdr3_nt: TGTGCCAGCAGTTTTCGCAGGGGGCACTCGGCTGAAGCTTTCTTT
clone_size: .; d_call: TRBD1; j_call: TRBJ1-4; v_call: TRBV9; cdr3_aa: CASSVRTGREKLFF; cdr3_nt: TGTGCCAGCAGCGTCCGGACAGGGCGTGAAAAACTGTTTTTT
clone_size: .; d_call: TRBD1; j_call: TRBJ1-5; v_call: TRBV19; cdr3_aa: CASRDHRGGQPQHF; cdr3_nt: TGTGCCAGTAGGGACCACAGGGGGGGACAGCCCCAGCATTTT
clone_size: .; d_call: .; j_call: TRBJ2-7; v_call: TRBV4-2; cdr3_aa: CASSHLGGSRTYEQYF; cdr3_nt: TGTGCCAGCAGCCATCTCGGTGGGAGCAGAACCTACGAGCAGTACTTC
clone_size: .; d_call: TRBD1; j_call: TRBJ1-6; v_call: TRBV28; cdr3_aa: CASSIGQGGNSPLHF; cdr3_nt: TGTGCCAGCAGTATCGGACAGGGGGGGAATTCACCCCTCCACTTT
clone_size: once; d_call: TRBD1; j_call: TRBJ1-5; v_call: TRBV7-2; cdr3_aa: CASSLVGTGNGGPQHF; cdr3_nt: TGTGCCAGCAGCTTAGTCGGGACAGGGAATGGTGGGCCCCAGCATTTT